The sequence of this T cell receptor (beta chain) was determined in a study of monozygotic twins with inflammatory bowel disease. The study, taken as a whole, reports: The authors found no support for a single strong IBD-associated signal or clonotype.

TCRalpha and TCRbeta cDNA went through two nested PCRs of approximately 16 and 10 cycles. TCRdb reprocessed the 5' RACE reads and keeps a single row for each CDR3 protein, giving no DNA. The sample's table shows 200,000 to 250,000 distinct CDR3 sequences. The CDR3 spans 13 residues. CDR1 is LGHNA and CDR2 is YSLEER in the germline V gene. About this clonotype itself: Its antigen is not identified.

This chain joins TRBV4-3 and TRBJ2-2. Sequencing was done on a sample of blood. The receptor was derived from a human donor with ulcerative colitis or Crohn's disease, or a healthy co-twin of an affected twin (not recorded which). The CDR3 region is CASSQDSGGELFF.